This T cell receptor (beta chain) was profiled in a study of post-analysis software for immune sequencing data. Study-level points and caveats: Controls had significantly higher normalized Chao1 diversity than multiple sclerosis patients.

Every TCR beta cDNA library bore unique molecular identifiers. TCRdb used MiXCR to reprocess the PCR reads, holding one entry per CDR3 protein. The sample carries 600,000 to 700,000 distinct CDR3 sequences, 55% to 60% recorded once. This clonotype was seen once. Its antigen remains unknown. The sequenced sample consisted of blood. The TCR was taken from a girl aged 2-10 years with multiple sclerosis.

The CDR3 spells CASSLGTTQGEQFF. CDR3 DNA: TGTGCCAGCAGCCTAGGGACAACCCAGGGTGAGCAGTTCTTC. The rearrangement uses TRBV5-5 and TRBJ2-1, with D perhaps matching TRBD1 (6 bases). V lost 4 bases and J lost 9, with 17 bases in between. This CDR3 is built from 14 residues. Looked up from germline, CDR1 is SGHKS and CDR2 is YYEKEE (reference sequence).